The 28 T cell receptor beta chains below come from one sample, sequenced in a study of metastatic and nonmetastatic thyroid tumors. Each patient came to thyroid surgery without any prior treatment (of any kind). TCRdb re-called clones via MiXCR from the PCR reads. The top ten clones hold over 20% of a sample with 12,000 or so clones, around 30% of them seen once. The specimen was adjacent normal tissue. These receptors originate from a male donor with papillary thyroid cancer or a benign thyroid nodule (not recorded which). Some clones in this sample may be carry-over from other donors' samples.

This clone was recorded a few times. The sample holds other DNA sequences that translate to the same CDR3. This rearrangement joins TRBV6-1 to TRBJ2-7; no definite D call. This CDR3 spans 14 amino acids. Germline lookup yields CDR1 MNHNS and CDR2 SASEGT. Trimming cost V 3 bases and J 3 bases, with 12 bases left between them. CDR3 in DNA: TGTGCCAGCAGTGAGGCTGGGGTCGTCTACGAGCAGTACTTC. Protein: CASSEAGVVYEQYF.

The V and J genes are TRBV6-1 and TRBJ1-1, with a tentative D call TRBD1 (6 bases). This CDR3 is built from 13 residues. Between the trimmed V and J ends, which lost 0 bases and 8 bases, there was a span of 10 bases. CDR1 is MNHNS and CDR2 is SASEGT in the germline V gene. The CDR3 spells CASSEAGGLEAFF. The CDR3 DNA follows: TGTGCCAGCAGTGAAGCGGGGGGCCTGGAAGCTTTCTTT.

J is TRBJ1-1 and V is TRBV9; a weak D match, TRBD1 (6 bases). V lost 4 bases and J 1 base, leaving 20 bases between the germline ends. Germline CDR1 is SGDLS and CDR2 is YYNGEE. The CDR3 has 17 amino acids. The DNA for the CDR3 is TGTGCCAGCAGCATCCACAGGGTTGGTCCGGCGAACACTGAAGCTTTCTTT. Its translation: CASSIHRVGPANTEAFF.

The chain recombines TRBV9 with TRBJ2-3, with D possibly matching TRBD2 (6 bases). The CDR3 is made up of 15 amino acids. Trimming took 4 bases from V and 2 from J, leaving 14 bases between them. Germline V gives CDR1 SGDLS, CDR2 YYNGEE. CDR3 DNA: TGTGCCAGCAGCAAGAGGGACTCTTACACAGATACGCAGTATTTT. Protein product: CASSKRDSYTDTQYF.

The rearrangement uses TRBV7-2 and TRBJ2-3, with D uncertain. In germline, CDR1 is SGHTA, CDR2 FQGNSA. V was clipped by 4 bases and J by 1 base, with 9 bases between them. The length of the CDR3 is 14 residues. In nucleotides, the CDR3 is TGTGCCAGCAGCTCCTATCTTCGCACAGATACGCAGTATTTT. Its translation is CASSSYLRTDTQYF.

The DNA of the CDR3 is TGTGCCACCGCCAGGCACAGGGGGGACCCTGACACTGAAGCTTTCTTT. Translated, it gives CATARHRGDPDTEAFF. The chain uses TRBV24-1 and TRBJ1-1; 8 positions match TRBD1. CDR3 length equals 16 residues. The V and J ends lost 9 bases and 3 bases, in that order; junction bases with no gene match: 14. Per germline, CDR1 KGHDR and CDR2 SFDVKD.

V gene TRBV21-1 combines with J gene TRBJ1-2. TRBV21-1 is reported as a pseudogene. There are 19 residues in the CDR3. CDR3 loop: CASSTSLQGKGFGSCGHTF. CDR3 sequence (DNA): TGTGCCAGCAGCACTAGTCTCCAAGGGAAGGGATTTGGGAGCTGTGGCCACACCTTC.

V is TRBV4-2 and J is TRBJ2-7; possibly TRBD1 for D (6 bases). V gave up 0 bases and J gave up 3 bases, with 12 bases separating them. The CDR3 covers 15 residues. Germline loops: CDR1 LGHNA, CDR2 YNFKEQ. The CDR3 nucleotides are TGTGCCAGCAGCCAAGAGGGGGCAGAACACTACGAGCAGTACTTC. It encodes CASSQEGAEHYEQYF.

The J gene is TRBJ1-1, the V gene TRBV11-2, with D possibly TRBD1 on 5 matching bases. Germline assignment: CDR1 SGHAT and CDR2 FQNNGV. This CDR3 region has 16 residues. Trimming removed 1 base at V and 4 bases at J, with 16 bases between. In nucleotides, the CDR3 is TGTGCCAGCAGCTTAGTTGGCAGGGCAAGGGGCACTGAAGCTTTCTTT. Amino acid sequence: CASSLVGRARGTEAFF.

J is TRBJ2-7 and V is TRBV27; TRBD2 matches at 13 bases. The V segment lost 5 bases and the J segment 2 bases; nucleotides outside the gene matches: 9. Germline lookup yields CDR1 MNHEY and CDR2 SMNVEV (reference sequence). The CDR3 is made up of 17 amino acids. CDR3 loop: CASSTGLAGVETYEQYF. Written as DNA, the CDR3 is TGTGCCAGCAGTACTGGACTAGCGGGAGTAGAGACCTACGAGCAGTACTTC.

The gene calls are TRBV28 and TRBJ1-5, with 8 bases fitting TRBD1. Germline V gives CDR1 MDHEN, CDR2 SYDVKM. The V and J ends lost 5 bases and 4 bases, in that order; junction bases with no gene match: 7. The CDR3 consists of 15 residues. In DNA form, the CDR3 reads TGTGCCAGCAGTCCCCGCTACAGGGGGAATCAGCCCCAGCATTTT. It is translated as CASSPRYRGNQPQHF. Based on the CDR3 plus reference TRBV28 and TRBJ1-5, the full variable domain is DVKVTQSSRYLVKRTGEKVFLECVQDMDHENMFWYRQDPGLGLRLIYFSYDVKMKEKGDIPEGYSVSREKKERFSLILESASTNQTSMYLCASSPRYRGNQPQHFGDGTRLSIL.

About this clone: With a much larger clone just one base away, this may be a read error. V usage is TRBV6-1 and J usage is TRBJ1-1, with D possibly matching TRBD1 (6 bases). CDR3 length: 16 amino acids. The V gene lost 8 bases and the J gene lost 5 bases, with 24 bases spanning the gap. The germline V gene encodes CDR1 MNHNS and CDR2 SASEGT. The CDR3 sequence: CASGSLGRGARTEAFF. The CDR3 region has the DNA TGTGCCAGCGGATCCTTAGGACGGGGGGCGCGTACTGAAGCTTTCTTT.

This clone occurred a few times. The rearrangement uses TRBV6-1 and TRBJ2-7; D remains unclear. Trimming took 2 bases from V and 2 from J, leaving 7 bases between them. Per germline, CDR1 MNHNS and CDR2 SASEGT. This CDR3 region has 13 residues. The CDR3 nucleotides are TGTGCCAGCAGTGAACAACAGCCCTACGAGCAGTACTTC. It yields the protein CASSEQQPYEQYF.

This clone was counted a few times. The chain links TRBV24-1 to TRBJ2-3; 10 positions match TRBD2. Losses at the gene ends were 8 bases for V and 3 bases for J; bases not matched to a gene: 4. There are 14 residues in the CDR3. Germline V CDR1 and CDR2: KGHDR, SFDVKD. DNA of the CDR3: TGTGCCACCACCGGGACTAGCGTGACAGATACGCAGTATTTT. Its translation is CATTGTSVTDTQYF.

The rearrangement joins TRBV11-2 to TRBJ1-2; TRBD1 might be the D (6 bases). V was cut by 0 bases and J by 6 bases, with 11 bases left in between. This CDR3 is 14 amino acids long. CDR1 SGHAT and CDR2 FQNNGV come from the germline V gene. CDR3 region: CASSLEGGRHGYTF. The CDR3 bases are TGTGCCAGCAGCTTAGAAGGGGGAAGACATGGCTACACCTTC.

As for this clone: The conserved phenylalanine or tryptophan normally closing the CDR3 is absent here, so this likely arose from a read error. The J gene is TRBJ2-2, the V gene TRBV11-2, with 7 bases matching TRBD1. The J segment lost 0 bases and the V segment lost 2 bases, leaving 0 bases of the junction unmatched. The CDR3 consists of 15 residues. Germline-derived CDR1 and CDR2 are SGHAT and FQNNGV. The CDR3 loop is CASSLQGANTGELFL. The CDR3 nucleotides are TGTGCCAGCAGCTTACAGGGGGCGAACACCGGGGAGCTGTTTCTT.

V usage is TRBV30 and J usage is TRBJ1-3; D might be TRBD1 (6 bases). Per the germline V gene, CDR1 is GTSNPN and CDR2 is SVGIG (reference sequence). This CDR3 spans 14 amino acids. V gave up 0 bases and J gave up 2 bases, with 8 bases separating them. This CDR3 reads CAWSVWDTGNTIYF. The DNA of the CDR3 is TGTGCCTGGAGTGTATGGGACACTGGAAACACCATATATTTT.

In this sample, this clone is medium-sized (0.01 to 0.1%). The chain has TRBV7-2 and TRBJ1-1; TRBD1 is a possible D gene (6 bases). There are 16 residues in the CDR3. Germline lookup yields CDR1 SGHTA and CDR2 FQGNSA. With 5 bases removed from V and 2 bases from J, the gap between germline ends came to 18 bases. In DNA, the CDR3 is TGTGCCAGCAGCCTACCCTTGTGGGGGGCTAACACTGAAGCTTTCTTT. Amino acids: CASSLPLWGANTEAFF.

The CDR3 sequence: CASSYSPELFF. CDR3 nucleotide sequence: TGTGCCAGCAGTTATAGTCCGGAGCTGTTTTTT. This rearrangement joins TRBV28 to TRBJ2-2, with no clear D. This CDR3 region has 11 residues. V lost 4 bases and J 10 bases, leaving 7 bases between the germline ends. Per the germline V gene, CDR1 is MDHEN and CDR2 is SYDVKM.

Ten or more counts support this clone. The DNA of the CDR3 is TGTGCCAGCTCACACCGGGACAGGGTGGATCAGCCCCAGCATTTT. Translated, it gives CASSHRDRVDQPQHF. J is TRBJ1-5 and V is TRBV18; 9 bases are a match to TRBD1. This CDR3 has 15 residues. Germline V CDR1 and CDR2: KGHSH, LQKENI. Losses at the gene ends were 4 bases for V and 5 bases for J; bases not matched to a gene: 6.

This clone came up many times. This sample includes further DNA sequences coding for the same CDR3. V is TRBV25-1 and J is TRBJ1-4, with D tentatively TRBD1 (6 bases). This CDR3 spans 17 amino acids. CDR1 and CDR2 from the germline V gene are MGHDK and SYGVNS. V lost 2 bases and J lost 0, with 13 bases in between. Here the CDR3 reads CASSEGGRGTTNEKLFF. CDR3 in DNA: TGTGCCAGCAGTGAAGGAGGGAGGGGGACAACTAATGAAAAACTGTTTTTT.

This clone turned up a few times. This sample also contains other DNA sequences that code for the same CDR3. This chain joins TRBV28 and TRBJ1-2; no definite D call. Per the germline V gene, CDR1 is MDHEN and CDR2 is SYDVKM. The CDR3 totals 12 residues. With 1 base removed from V and 3 bases from J, the gap between germline ends came to 3 bases. CDR3 DNA: TGTGCCAGCAGTTTATCCGACTATGGCTACACCTTC. Amino acids: CASSLSDYGYTF.

V and J are TRBV6-4 and TRBJ2-7; TRBD2 aligns across 13 bases. The J segment lost 1 base and the V segment lost 3 bases, leaving 6 bases of the junction unmatched. In germline, CDR1 is MRHNA, CDR2 SNTAGT. This CDR3 contains 17 residues. The CDR3 region has the DNA TGTGCCAGCAGTGAGGGTACTAGCGGGAGGGTATCCTACGAGCAGTACTTC. It specifies CASSEGTSGRVSYEQYF.

The CDR3 bases are TGTGCCAGCAGAGATAGGACAGGATTCTCTGGAAACACCATATATTTT. Translation gives CASRDRTGFSGNTIYF. This rearrangement joins TRBV2 to TRBJ1-3, with TRBD1 matching 7 bases. The CDR3 length is 16 residues. Germline V CDR1 and CDR2: SNHLY, FYNNEI. With V trimmed by 6 bases and J by 0 bases, 8 bases remained unmatched.

The rearrangement links TRBV7-8 to TRBJ2-2; D is unclear. The V end lost 1 base, the J end lost 4 bases, and 13 bases lay between the germline ends. This CDR3 spans 16 amino acids. CDR1 is SGHVS and CDR2 is FQNEAQ in the germline V gene. CDR3 sequence (DNA): TGTGCCAGCAGCTTAGGGCCCAGCTACACCACCGGGGAGCTGTTTTTT. It yields the protein CASSLGPSYTTGELFF.

This clone rates as medium-sized. As DNA, the CDR3 is TGTGCCAGCAGTGACCAGCAGACCTCCTACGAGCAGTACTTC. Its translation is CASSDQQTSYEQYF. The gene calls are TRBV6-1 and TRBJ2-7; no clear D. CDR1 is MNHNS, CDR2 SASEGT, per germline. The CDR3 has 14 residues. Trimming shortened V by 3 bases and J by 0 bases, and 9 bases separated the two germline ends.

The chain has TRBV19 and TRBJ1-5; 7 nucleotides match TRBD1. V lost 7 bases, J lost 3 bases, and 9 bases stayed unmatched. The CDR3 totals 15 residues. Germline assignment: CDR1 LNHDA and CDR2 SQIVND (reference sequence). The CDR3 coding sequence is TGTGCCAGTACGCTGCAGGGGGAGACCAATCAGCCCCAGCATTTT. It specifies CASTLQGETNQPQHF.

This clone is medium-sized by share. The chain recombines TRBV5-1 with TRBJ2-7; 10 bases line up with TRBD1. The CDR3 has 15 residues. Trimming took 4 bases from V and 4 from J; bases not matched to a gene: 8. The germline V gene has CDR1 SGHRS and CDR2 YFSETQ. CDR3: CASSPLPGQGYEQYF. CDR3 sequence (DNA): TGCGCCAGCAGCCCTTTGCCGGGACAGGGGTACGAGCAGTACTTC.